This T cell receptor (beta chain) was identified in a study of T cells in Graves' hyperthyroidism and ophthalmopathy. Regions amplified from RNA transcripts were the TCR beta CDR3 regions. A set of HTBI primers served as the primers for a first-round RT-PCR of the TCR CDR3. TCRdb called the multiplex PCR reads again in MiXCR, with one record for every CDR3 protein. The sample carries approximately 610,000 distinct CDR3 sequences, over 15% recorded once. This CDR3 is built from 16 residues. Germline loops: CDR1 LGHNA, CDR2 YNFKEQ. Trimming at V came to 3 bases and at J to 0 bases, leaving 8 bases not matched to a gene. Uncontrolled infections, other autoimmune diseases, pregnancy or lactation led to exclusion of patients.

The chain combines TRBV4-2 with TRBJ2-7; 7 bases agree with TRBD1. The sequencing input was blood. The receptor's source is a woman aged 18-29 years with Graves' hyperthyroidism. The CDR3 loop reads CASSHTLAGGSYEQYF. In DNA, the CDR3 is TGTGCCAGCAGCCACACTCTAGCAGGGGGCTCCTACGAGCAGTACTTC.